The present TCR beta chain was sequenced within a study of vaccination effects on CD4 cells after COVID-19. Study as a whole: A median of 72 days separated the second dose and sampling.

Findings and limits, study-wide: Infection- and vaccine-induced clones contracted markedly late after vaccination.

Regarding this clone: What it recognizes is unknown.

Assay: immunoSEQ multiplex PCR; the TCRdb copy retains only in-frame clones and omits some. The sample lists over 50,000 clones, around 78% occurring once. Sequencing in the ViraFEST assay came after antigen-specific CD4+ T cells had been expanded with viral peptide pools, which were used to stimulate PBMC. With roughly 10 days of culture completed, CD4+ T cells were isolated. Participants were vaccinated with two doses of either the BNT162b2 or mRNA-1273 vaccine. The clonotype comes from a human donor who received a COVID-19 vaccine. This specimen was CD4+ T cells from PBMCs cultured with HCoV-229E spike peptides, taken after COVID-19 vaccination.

CDR3 loop: CASSYSNVGTGGNQPQHF. CDR3 bases: TGTGCCAGCAGTTACTCGAATGTAGGGACAGGGGGCAATCAGCCCCAGCATTTT. The chain recombines TRBV6-2 or TRBV6-3 with TRBJ1-5; 10 bases agree with TRBD1. There are 18 residues in the CDR3. Germline CDR1 MNHEY, CDR2 SVGEGT. The trim removed 0 bases at V and 2 bases at J, leaving 7 bases unmatched.